This entry is about one TCR beta chain. The antigen remains undetermined. PCR was performed using 60 Vbeta and 13 Jbeta primers. Sequencing was performed with immunoSEQ multiplex PCR; in TCRdb, only in-frame clones are kept and a portion is missing. This sample has 130,000 to 150,000 clones, with about 79% found just once. Healthy donors of bone marrow made up the group. The sample comes from a study of cytomegalovirus exposure and HLA in healthy donors. Overall study findings and caveats: Associated with cytomegalovirus, according to the listing, were 170 or so TCR beta chains. A link between a missense DCLRE1C variant and TCR beta V- and J-gene trimming emerged from a later analysis.

V shed 0 bases and J 0 bases; nucleotides not matched to a gene: 7. This CDR3 comprises 17 residues. CDR1 and CDR2 from the germline V gene are LGHNA and YNFKEQ. The specimen was PBMCs. The chain is built from TRBV4-2 and TRBJ2-7, with TRBD2 identical over 8 bases. The sequence derives from a male donor in good health and CMV-seronegative. This CDR3 reads CASSQDASGRPSYEQYF. Written as DNA, the CDR3 is TGTGCCAGCAGCCAAGATGCCAGCGGGAGACCCTCCTACGAGCAGTACTTC.